One sample yielded the 26 T cell receptor beta chains listed below, sequenced in a study of blood T cell repertoires in COVID-19. Sequencing was performed with immunoSEQ multiplex PCR; in TCRdb, only in-frame clones are kept and a portion is missing. The sample holds fewer than 300,000 clones, about 76% seen once. Sequencing input: peripheral blood. The receptors derive from a woman aged 60-75 years with active or convalescent COVID-19.

The V gene is TRBV6-5, the J gene TRBJ2-1, with TRBD2 identical over 8 bases. Germline values: CDR1 MNHEY, CDR2 SVGAGI. This CDR3 contains 15 residues. J was trimmed by 11 bases and V by 2 bases; bases with no gene match: 11. The CDR3 DNA sequence: TGTGCCAGCAGTTACGAAGCGGGGGCGACCCTTAAGCAGTTCTTC. Amino acids: CASSYEAGATLKQFF.

This chain uses TRBV11-2 with TRBJ2-1; D is possibly TRBD2 (6 bases). CDR1 is SGHAT, CDR2 FQNNGV, per germline. V was trimmed by 5 bases and J by 4 bases, leaving 18 bases between them. This CDR3 is 16 amino acids long. CDR3 residues: CASSRSSLGGYNEQFF. For the CDR3, the DNA is TGTGCCAGCAGCCGATCAAGTTTGGGAGGATACAATGAGCAGTTCTTC.

About this clone itself: Other DNA sequences in the sample encode the same CDR3. The V call is TRBV2, the J call TRBJ2-3, with 9 bases identical to TRBD2. V dropped 4 bases and J dropped 1; count of bases not matched to a gene: 3. The CDR3 consists of 15 residues. Germline lookup yields CDR1 SNHLY and CDR2 FYNNEI. The CDR3 sequence is CASSVASGGTDTQYF. The CDR3 nucleotides are TGTGCCAGCAGTGTTGCTAGCGGGGGCACAGATACGCAGTATTTT.

The rearrangement links TRBV6-5 to TRBJ1-2; the match to TRBD1 covers 11 bases. Looked up from germline, CDR1 is MNHEY and CDR2 is SVGAGI. The V gene end was trimmed by 6 bases and the J gene end by 2 bases; junction bases not matched to a gene: 2. The CDR3 contains 14 residues. CDR3 in DNA: TGTGCCAGCAGGTGGGACAGGGGGAACTATGGCTACACCTTC. Its translation: CASRWDRGNYGYTF.

In its sample, this clone was seen once. This sequence joins TRBV12-5 and TRBJ2-6; tentatively, D is TRBD1 (5 bases). Looked up from germline, CDR1 is LGHNT and CDR2 is FRNRAP. Trimming cost V 5 bases and J 3 bases, with 11 bases left between them. CDR3 length equals 15 residues. This CDR3 reads CASGIGVSGANVLTF. The CDR3 bases are TGTGCTAGTGGTATAGGGGTTAGTGGGGCCAACGTCCTGACTTTC. The full variable domain, with the rest looked up from reference TRBV12-5 and TRBJ2-6, is DARVTQTPRHKVTEMGQEVTMRCQPILGHNTVFWYRQTMMQGLELLAYFRNRAPLDDSGMPKDRFSAEMPDATLATLKIQPSEPRDSAVYFCASGIGVSGANVLTFGAGSRLTVL.

The rearrangement joins TRBV28 to TRBJ2-2; 7 nucleotides line up with TRBD2. J gave up 2 bases and V 3 bases, and 3 bases lay outside the gene matches. This CDR3 contains 15 residues. Germline CDR1 is MDHEN and CDR2 is SYDVKM. In DNA form, the CDR3 reads TGTGCCAGCAGTTTCGCGGGAGACAACACCGGGGAGCTGTTTTTT. This sequence encodes CASSFAGDNTGELFF. The full variable domain, rest sourced from reference TRBV28 and TRBJ2-2, is DVKVTQSSRYLVKRTGEKVFLECVQDMDHENMFWYRQDPGLGLRLIYFSYDVKMKEKGDIPEGYSVSREKKERFSLILESASTNQTSMYLCASSFAGDNTGELFFGEGSRLTVL.

The V gene is TRBV9, the J gene TRBJ2-1; TRBD2 matches at 9 bases. The CDR3 has 15 residues. CDR1 and CDR2 (germline): SGDLS, YYNGEE. The V segment lost 0 bases and the J segment 9 bases; nucleotides outside the gene matches: 7. CDR3 loop: CASSVGAGGPPEQFF. CDR3 nucleotides: TGTGCCAGCAGCGTAGGGGCGGGGGGGCCCCCTGAGCAGTTCTTC.

The genes are TRBV12-3 or TRBV12-4 and TRBJ2-3; D gene ambiguous. The ends were cut back, 5 bases at V and 2 bases at J, with 8 bases in the middle. This CDR3 is 13 amino acids long. Here the CDR3 reads CASSRYDTDTQYF. The CDR3 nucleotides are TGTGCCAGCAGTCGGTACGACACAGATACGCAGTATTTT.

This clone was observed a single time. V gene TRBV5-1 combines with J gene TRBJ2-5, with 11 positions matching TRBD2. The V segment lost 4 bases and the J segment 3 bases; nucleotides outside the gene matches: 14. Germline CDR1 is SGHRS and CDR2 is YFSETQ. The CDR3 spans 18 residues. As DNA, the CDR3 is TGCGCCAGCAGCAACGTACGTCATAGCGGGGGGGACAAAGAGACCCAGTACTTC. Translated, it gives CASSNVRHSGGDKETQYF. Together with reference TRBV5-1 and TRBJ2-5, the CDR3 gives the full variable domain: KAGVTQTPRYLIKTRGQQVTLSCSPISGHRSVSWYQQTPGQGLQFLFEYFSETQRNKGNFPGRFSGRQFSNSRSEMNVSTLELGDSALYLCASSNVRHSGGDKETQYFGPGTRLLVL.

The genes are TRBV5-1 and TRBJ2-7, with D possibly being TRBD1 (6 bases). Germline V gene sequence: CDR1 SGHRS, CDR2 YFSETQ. Trimming took 0 bases from V and 7 from J, leaving 20 bases between them. This CDR3 is 16 amino acids long. Here the CDR3 DNA reads TGCGCCAGCAGCTTGGGACCTCCACTGGGGGCCTGGGAGCAGTACTTC. Its translation is CASSLGPPLGAWEQYF.

This clone has a handful of counts. V usage is TRBV27 and J usage is TRBJ2-2; 7 bases line up with TRBD1. Germline assignment: CDR1 MNHEY and CDR2 SMNVEV (reference sequence). Trimming took 3 bases from V and 8 from J; bases not matched to a gene: 9. The CDR3 spans 15 residues. The CDR3 reads CASSFETGRTGELFF. The CDR3 bases are TGTGCCAGCAGTTTCGAGACAGGGCGGACTGGGGAGCTGTTTTTT.

This clone was recorded once. The J gene is TRBJ2-1, the V gene TRBV18; 9 nucleotides agree with TRBD1. The CDR3 totals 16 residues. V lost 2 bases to trimming and J lost 7 bases; unmatched junction nucleotides: 9. CDR1 and CDR2 (germline): KGHSH, LQKENI. The CDR3 protein is CASSPIGQGIENEQFF. The CDR3 DNA is TGTGCCAGCTCACCAATCGGACAGGGGATTGAAAATGAGCAGTTCTTC.

The chain recombines TRBV29-1 with TRBJ2-3, with 9 nucleotides matching TRBD1. CDR1 is SQVTM and CDR2 is ANQGSEA in the germline V gene. The ends lost 1 base at V and 11 bases at J; junction bases unmatched: 7. CDR3 length equals 13 residues. This chain's CDR3 is CSVEVLQTGGQYF. In DNA form, the CDR3 reads TGCAGCGTTGAAGTCCTACAGACAGGGGGGCAGTATTTT.

The chain uses TRBV5-1 and TRBJ1-1; no clear D gene. The CDR3 sequence is 14 residues long. V was trimmed by 0 bases and J by 4 bases, leaving 10 bases between them. Germline CDR1 reads SGHRS; CDR2 reads YFSETQ. CDR3 in DNA: TGCGCCAGCAGCTTGGAAGAGGGAGGCACTGAAGCTTTCTTT. Translation: CASSLEEGGTEAFF.

The chain is built from TRBV4-3 and TRBJ2-3; tentative D call: TRBD1 (5 bases). The germline V gene has CDR1 LGHNA and CDR2 YSLEER. The CDR3 loop spans 17 amino acids. Trimming left V 0 bases short and J 5 bases short, with 18 bases between. CDR3 nucleotides: TGCGCCAGCAGCCAAGAAGGTGGTGGGCAGGGAATAGATACGCAGTATTTT. The encoded protein is CASSQEGGGQGIDTQYF.

The chain couples TRBV6-5 to TRBJ2-1; 9 nucleotides agree with TRBD1. V dropped 7 bases and J dropped 8; count of bases not matched to a gene: 3. The V gene's germline CDR1 is MNHEY and CDR2 SVGAGI. This CDR3 region has 12 residues. The CDR3 DNA follows: TGTGCCAGCAACGGGGACAGGGATGAGCAGTTCTTC. Its protein is CASNGDRDEQFF.

The chain couples TRBV7-9 to TRBJ1-4, with 8 nucleotides matching TRBD1. The CDR3 loop spans 14 amino acids. J lost 4 bases, V lost 5 bases, and 3 bases had no gene match. Per germline, CDR1 SEHNR and CDR2 FQNEAQ (reference sequence). The CDR3 DNA sequence: TGTGCCAGCAGCCTGGGACAGGATAATGAAAAACTGTTTTTT. Protein sequence: CASSLGQDNEKLFF.

This chain uses TRBV29-1 with TRBJ1-1; 8 bases line up with TRBD1. The CDR3 has 13 residues. V lost 7 bases, J lost 1 base, and 5 bases stayed unmatched. CDR1 and CDR2 from the germline V gene are SQVTM and ANQGSEA. The CDR3, as DNA: TGCAGCGCTACGACAGGGGCGAACACTGAAGCTTTCTTT. Translating gives CSATTGANTEAFF.

With regard to this clone: This sample includes further DNA sequences coding for the same CDR3. V usage is TRBV12-3 or TRBV12-4 and J usage is TRBJ1-1; D ambiguous. V shed 6 bases and J shed 0 bases, with 8 bases lying between them. The CDR3 extends over 13 amino acids. The DNA for the CDR3 is TGTGCCAGCAGCCGGGGATTGAACACTGAAGCTTTCTTT. It encodes CASSRGLNTEAFF.

This clone came up a few times. The chain is built from TRBV2 and TRBJ1-2, with D tentatively TRBD1 (6 bases). V lost 3 bases and J 4 bases, leaving 15 bases between the germline ends. Germline V CDR1 and CDR2: SNHLY, FYNNEI. The CDR3 runs to 15 residues. For the CDR3, the DNA is TGTGCCAGCAGTGAGAGAACAGGGCTGCCCTATGGCTACACCTTC. Protein sequence: CASSERTGLPYGYTF.

The J gene is TRBJ2-7, the V gene TRBV4-1, with D possibly being TRBD1 (7 bases). The V end was cut by 0 bases, the J end by 2 bases, with 20 bases between. Germline assignment: CDR1 MGHRA and CDR2 YSYEKL. The CDR3 is made up of 18 amino acids. The CDR3 region is CASSQDRIEDRRAYEQYF. The DNA for the CDR3 is TGCGCCAGCAGCCAAGATCGGATCGAGGACAGGAGGGCCTACGAGCAGTACTTC.

The genes are TRBV12-3 or TRBV12-4 and TRBJ1-1, with D hard to call. This CDR3 spans 13 amino acids. Trimming pared 4 bases from V and 3 bases from J, leaving 9 bases between. The CDR3 spells CASSWVEDTEAFF. CDR3 bases: TGTGCCAGCAGTTGGGTTGAGGACACTGAAGCTTTCTTT.

This clone has just one count. This rearrangement joins TRBV19 to TRBJ2-7; TRBD1 matches 7 bases. The CDR3 spans 14 residues. Germline CDR1 LNHDA, CDR2 SQIVND (reference sequence). The V and J ends lost 5 bases and 7 bases, in that order; junction bases with no gene match: 11. The DNA of the CDR3 is TGTGCCAGTAGTCCCGGCAGGGGGTCTGGGGAGCAGTACTTC. Translated: CASSPGRGSGEQYF.

The chain has TRBV5-3 and TRBJ2-5, with 7 bases that match TRBD1. TRBV5-3 is reported as an ORF; its role is uncertain. This CDR3 region has 14 residues. V lost 4 bases to trimming and J lost 1 base; unmatched junction nucleotides: 4. The CDR3 DNA reads as TGTGCCAGAAGCGTTCGGGACAGCCAAGAGACCCAGTACTTC. Protein product: CARSVRDSQETQYF.

This chain connects TRBV19 to TRBJ1-5, with D unresolved. V lost 2 bases and J 5 bases, leaving 7 bases between the germline ends. This CDR3 is built from 13 residues. Germline CDR1 LNHDA, CDR2 SQIVND (reference sequence). CDR3: CASSIRLDQPQHF. DNA of the CDR3: TGTGCCAGTAGTATACGGTTGGATCAGCCCCAGCATTTT.

The chain employs TRBV7-5 and TRBJ2-3; the D segment call TRBD2 is taken from the table without a DNA check. TRBV7-5 is tagged as a pseudogene. The CDR3 has 23 amino acids. The CDR3 sequence: CARSLLPPSTSGGAVTSTDTQYF. As DNA, the CDR3 is TGTGCCAGAAGCTTATTGCCCCCCTCTACTAGCGGGGGGGCCGTTACGAGCACAGATACGCAGTATTTT.